The 9 T cell receptor beta chains below come from one sample, sequenced in a study of T cell responses to AZD1222 COVID-19 vaccine. Data came from immunoSEQ multiplex PCR; TCRdb stores just in-frame clones and leaves some out. This table has 150,000 or so clones, around 90% appearing once. Sequenced material: peripheral blood, taken on day 0 of AZD1222 vaccination. Receptors originate from an adult in good health.

The chain employs TRBV6-5 and TRBJ1-1, with TRBD1 matching over 7 bases. The germline gives CDR1 MNHEY, CDR2 SVGAGI. V was pared by 6 bases and J by 1 base, with 5 bases of the junction left unmatched. CDR3 length: 14 residues. The DNA of the CDR3 is TGTGCCAGCAGCTCAGACAGGGCGAACACTGAAGCTTTCTTT. Its translation is CASSSDRANTEAFF.

The chain carries TRBV7-2 and TRBJ1-5; 7 bases align to TRBD1. This CDR3 has 14 amino acids. Germline CDR1 and CDR2: SGHTA and FQGNSA. The V segment lost 5 bases and the J segment 4 bases; nucleotides outside the gene matches: 5. The CDR3 DNA reads as TGTGCCAGCAGCCGGGACAGTCTAAATCAGCCCCAGCATTTT. Its translation is CASSRDSLNQPQHF.

The chain joins TRBV2 to TRBJ1-4; the D gene is possibly TRBD1 (5 bases). The DNA end is more similar to TRBJ2-2, so the J call may be wrong. Germline CDR1 is SNHLY and CDR2 is FYNNEI. This CDR3 is 13 amino acids long. CDR3 nucleotide sequence: TGTGCCAGCAGCCACGACGAACAGGTGGAGCTGTTTTTT. Amino acid sequence: CASSHDEQVELFF.

The J gene is TRBJ2-2, the V gene TRBV12-5, with 9 bases identical to TRBD1. J lost 6 bases, V lost 1 base, and 0 bases had no gene match. This CDR3 has 14 amino acids. Germline V gene sequence: CDR1 LGHNT, CDR2 FRNRAP. CDR3 region: CASGLGTGAGELFF. The DNA of the CDR3 is TGTGCTAGTGGTTTGGGGACAGGGGCCGGGGAGCTGTTTTTT.

CDR3 residues: CASSFLDRGSYGYTF. CDR3 sequence (DNA): TGTGCCAGCAGCTTCTTGGACAGGGGATCCTATGGCTACACCTTC. V and J are TRBV5-6 and TRBJ1-2, with 9 bases fitting TRBD1. The V and J ends lost 2 bases and 4 bases, in that order; junction bases with no gene match: 6. CDR3 length equals 15 residues. The germline V gene encodes CDR1 SGHDT and CDR2 YYEEEE.

DNA of the CDR3: TGTGCCAGCAGTTTAGGGGAAACTGAAGCTTTCTTT. Translated, it gives CASSLGETEAFF. The chain couples TRBV28 to TRBJ1-1; D remains ambiguous. The CDR3 is made up of 12 amino acids. Trimming cost V 2 bases and J 5 bases, with 6 bases left between them. Germline CDR1 is MDHEN and CDR2 is SYDVKM.

The chain joins TRBV7-2 to TRBJ1-1; 8 bases are shared with TRBD1. V lost 5 bases and J lost 3; bases outside the gene matches: 8. Germline assignment: CDR1 SGHTA and CDR2 FQGNSA. The CDR3 runs to 15 residues. In DNA, the CDR3 is TGTGCCAGCAGCACCCGGACAGGGTGGGACACTGAAGCTTTCTTT. Protein product: CASSTRTGWDTEAFF.

V gene TRBV19 combines with J gene TRBJ1-5, with D perhaps TRBD1 (5 bases). Trimming stripped 4 bases from V and 5 bases from J, with 27 bases between. This CDR3 region has 19 residues. CDR1 LNHDA and CDR2 SQIVND come from the germline V gene (reference sequence). CDR3 amino acids: CASSTRRSGPPGRDQPQHF. The CDR3 DNA reads as TGTGCCAGTAGTACCCGTCGATCGGGACCTCCGGGGAGAGATCAGCCCCAGCATTTT.

V usage is TRBV4-1 and J usage is TRBJ2-7, with 9 bases matching TRBD2. The CDR3 has 14 residues. With V trimmed by 2 bases and J by 4 bases, 3 bases remained unmatched. Germline V lookup: CDR1 MGHRA, CDR2 YSYEKL. CDR3 coding DNA: TGCGCCAGCAGCCAATTAGCGGGAGAGTACGAGCAGTACTTC. This encodes CASSQLAGEYEQYF.